Listed here are 10 T cell receptor beta chains from one sample, sequenced in a study of OX40 agonist ivuxolimab in advanced cancers. Libraries were constructed by the immunoSEQ multiplex PCR assay. This immuneACCESS table, as held by TCRdb, lists in-frame sequences with V and J called but not all clones. Of the missing ones, under half trace to an unresolved V gene in checked studies; the others have no known cause. A total of about 24,000 clones appear in this sample, roughly 89% of them only once. Around 16% of the sample comes from the top ten. This material consisted of CD4+ or CD8+ T cells sorted from blood, taken in a trial of the OX40 agonist ivuxolimab. The receptors stem from an adult with an advanced solid tumor such as melanoma, head and neck, liver or kidney cancer.

This chain connects TRBV11-2 to TRBJ1-1; possibly TRBD1 for D (6 bases). Germline V gene sequence: CDR1 SGHAT, CDR2 FQNNGV. The CDR3 is 14 amino acids. V was trimmed by 8 bases and J by 0 bases, leaving 13 bases between them. CDR3 residues: CASGGLGVNTEAFF. CDR3 nucleotides: TGTGCCAGCGGGGGGCTGGGAGTGAACACTGAAGCTTTCTTT.

The genes are TRBV5-3 and TRBJ2-6; perhaps TRBD2 as D (5 bases). TRBV5-3 is marked as an open reading frame, function uncertain. Trimming cost V 0 bases and J 3 bases, with 13 bases left between them. The CDR3 contains 17 residues. CDR3 sequence: CARSLGPRVGGANVLTF. CDR3 coding DNA: TGTGCCAGAAGCTTGGGTCCGCGGGTTGGTGGGGCCAACGTCCTGACTTTC.

The chain joins TRBV4-3 to TRBJ2-5; D is unclear. Trimming stripped 4 bases from V and 1 base from J, with 13 bases between. Germline V CDR1 and CDR2: LGHNA, YSLEER. This CDR3 contains 15 residues. The CDR3 DNA reads as TGCGCCAGCAGCCCGACCCCTGCGGCCCAAGAGACCCAGTACTTC. It codes for CASSPTPAAQETQYF.

This clone occurred a few times. The V gene is TRBV6-6, the J gene TRBJ2-7; 8 bases match TRBD1. The V gene's germline CDR1 is MNHNY and CDR2 SVGAGI (reference sequence). The ends lost 2 bases at V and 5 bases at J; junction bases unmatched: 5. The CDR3 is 14 amino acids. Written as DNA, the CDR3 is TGTGCCAGCAGTTACCCAGGGGGCAACGACGAGCAGTACTTC. Its translation is CASSYPGGNDEQYF.

The chain couples TRBV28 to TRBJ2-7, with no clear D. Per germline, CDR1 MDHEN and CDR2 SYDVKM. Deletions cut 6 bases from V and 1 base from J, with 7 bases between. This CDR3 has 12 amino acids. CDR3 DNA: TGTGCCAGCAGACCCCATTCCTACGAGCAGTACTTC. Translation gives CASRPHSYEQYF.

This clone was seen just once. CDR3 sequence reads: CASSQEGQSYGYTF. The DNA of the CDR3 is TGCGCCAGCAGCCAGGAGGGACAGAGCTATGGCTACACCTTC. The genes are TRBV4-1 and TRBJ1-2; 7 nucleotides agree with TRBD1. J gave up 4 bases and V 3 bases, and 5 bases lay outside the gene matches. Germline-derived CDR1 and CDR2 are MGHRA and YSYEKL. The CDR3 length is 14 residues.

The V call is TRBV5-1, the J call TRBJ1-3, with 11 nucleotides matching TRBD1. The CDR3 totals 15 residues. Germline trimming cut 4 bases from V and 7 bases from J; bases unmatched to any gene: 7. Looked up from germline, CDR1 is SGHRS and CDR2 is YFSETQ. For the CDR3, the DNA is TGCGCCAGCAGCCCAGGACAGGGGGCCCCGAACACCATATATTTT. This encodes CASSPGQGAPNTIYF.

The chain uses TRBV2 and TRBJ2-5; 11 bases line up with TRBD1. Trimming cost V 6 bases and J 0 bases; bases outside gene matches: 24. The CDR3 is made up of 22 amino acids. Germline V gives CDR1 SNHLY, CDR2 FYNNEI. The chain's CDR3 is CASSRTGGSLLTSGTNQETQYF. In DNA, the CDR3 is TGTGCCAGCAGCCGGACAGGGGGCTCTCTTTTGACTAGCGGAACGAACCAAGAGACCCAGTACTTC.

The chain joins TRBV19 to TRBJ2-5; maybe TRBD1 (7 bases). Germline loops: CDR1 LNHDA, CDR2 SQIVND (reference sequence). Trimming left V 4 bases short and J 3 bases short, with 15 bases between. The CDR3 covers 15 residues. The CDR3 region is CASSTGGTDEETQYF. The DNA of the CDR3 is TGTGCCAGTAGTACAGGCGGGACAGACGAAGAGACCCAGTACTTC.

CDR3 protein: CSARDRGHGYTF. The CDR3 region has the DNA TGCAGCGCACGGGACAGGGGTCATGGCTACACCTTC. The chain joins TRBV29-1 to TRBJ1-2; 10 bases match TRBD1. This CDR3 has 12 residues. With V trimmed by 7 bases and J by 6 bases, 5 bases remained unmatched. Germline V gene lookup returns CDR1 SQVTM and CDR2 ANQGSEA.